Each of the 23 T cell receptor beta chains below was sequenced from the same sample in a study of Ad26.COV2.S vaccination and SARS-CoV-2 variants (dated by TCRdb to the early 2020s). The library was produced with the immunoSEQ multiplex PCR assay. Drawn from immuneACCESS, this table holds only the in-frame rearrangements with V and J called that TCRdb kept. Clones are partly lost; checked studies trace under half to an unresolved V gene and leave the rest unexplained. The sample table contains 400,000 to 450,000 clones; only one count was recorded for roughly 87% of them. Clones ranked in the top ten supply around 4.5% of the sample. Taken with the paper, the label for treatment or condition translates to: some 20 received Ad26.COV2.S at low or high dose, single or two shots; 5 received placebo; per-sample allocation not given. Repertoires of vaccine and placebo recipients were sequenced from samples taken on day 63 after the first injection.

The specimen was peripheral blood, collected in a trial of Ad26.COV2.S vaccine versus placebo. These receptors all stem from a person between 18 and 60 years old who received the Ad26.COV2.S COVID-19 vaccine or a placebo.

Remarks on this clone: Other DNA sequences in this specimen translate into the identical CDR3. V and J are TRBV9 and TRBJ2-5; D remains ambiguous. The germline gives CDR1 SGDLS, CDR2 YYNGEE. This CDR3 has 14 residues. V was trimmed by 0 bases and J by 1 base, leaving 7 bases between them. CDR3 DNA: TGTGCCAGCAGCGTAGGTGGTACCCAAGAGACCCAGTACTTC. This encodes CASSVGGTQETQYF.

This sequence joins TRBV7-9 and TRBJ1-4; unclear D gene. The CDR3 is 14 amino acids. CDR1 and CDR2 from the germline V gene are SEHNR and FQNEAQ (reference sequence). V lost 5 bases and J lost 5, with 12 bases in between. CDR3 nucleotide sequence: TGTGCCAGCAGCCTTATGGCGCAAAATGAAAAACTGTTTTTT. This codes for CASSLMAQNEKLFF.

This chain joins TRBV5-6 and TRBJ2-2; TRBD2 matches at 9 bases. Trimming removed 4 bases from V and 4 bases from J; junction bases left unmatched: 17. The CDR3 loop spans 19 amino acids. Germline CDR1 reads SGHDT; CDR2 reads YYEEEE. This CDR3 is CASSRGGRAIMGGTGELFF. The CDR3 region has the DNA TGTGCCAGCAGCAGAGGCGGGAGGGCAATAATGGGGGGCACCGGGGAGCTGTTTTTT.

Regarding this clone: This sample includes further DNA sequences coding for the same CDR3. The V and J genes are TRBV3-1 (or the pseudogene TRBV3-2) and TRBJ1-5; 7 bases map to TRBD1. Germline V gene lookup returns CDR1 LGHDT and CDR2 YNNKEL (reference sequence). The CDR3 spans 14 residues. Trimming removed 1 base from V and 6 bases from J; junction bases left unmatched: 3. The CDR3, as DNA: TGTGCCAGCAGCCAAGGACAGGGCGGTCAGCCCCAGCATTTT. Translating gives CASSQGQGGQPQHF.

The V gene is TRBV28, the J gene TRBJ2-7; D might be TRBD2 (6 bases). V shed 3 bases and J shed 6 bases, with 9 bases lying between them. Germline V lookup: CDR1 MDHEN, CDR2 SYDVKM. The CDR3 is 12 residues long. The CDR3 DNA sequence: TGTGCCAGCAGTTTCGACGGGGGCGAGCAGTACTTC. It encodes CASSFDGGEQYF.

The V call is TRBV28, the J call TRBJ2-1; no clear D. V was cut by 2 bases and J by 7 bases, with 27 bases left in between. The CDR3 has 19 amino acids. CDR1 is MDHEN and CDR2 is SYDVKM in the germline V gene. CDR3 residues: CASSLRPVKVKLFRNEQFF. The CDR3 DNA follows: TGTGCCAGCAGTTTAAGGCCTGTCAAGGTTAAACTATTTAGGAATGAGCAGTTCTTC.

About this clone itself: This sample also contains other DNA sequences that code for the same CDR3. The gene calls are TRBV5-1 and TRBJ2-3; 12 nucleotides match TRBD2. The germline CDR1 and CDR2 sequences are SGHRS and YFSETQ. This CDR3 region has 16 residues. The trim removed 4 bases at V and 0 bases at J, leaving 3 bases unmatched. CDR3 sequence: CASSPGTSGSTDTQYF. As DNA, the CDR3 is TGCGCCAGCAGCCCCGGGACTAGCGGGAGCACAGATACGCAGTATTTT.

The rearrangement uses TRBV9 and TRBJ2-7; 10 nucleotides match TRBD1. The germline V gene encodes CDR1 SGDLS and CDR2 YYNGEE. This CDR3 region has 13 residues. The V gene end was trimmed by 3 bases and the J gene end by 6 bases; junction bases not matched to a gene: 3. The CDR3 sequence: CASSDGQGVEQYF. Written as DNA, the CDR3 is TGTGCCAGCAGCGATGGACAGGGGGTCGAGCAGTACTTC.

The CDR3: CASSEGSLNYGYTF. The CDR3 nucleotides read TGTGCCAGCAGTGAAGGTTCTCTTAACTATGGCTACACCTTC. The rearrangement uses TRBV25-1 and TRBJ1-2; no definite D call. The germline V and J ends were trimmed by 2 bases and 1 base, with 8 bases remaining between them. CDR1 MGHDK and CDR2 SYGVNS come from the germline V gene. This CDR3 region has 14 residues.

The chain employs TRBV11-2 and TRBJ2-1; TRBD1 matches 8 bases. Germline values: CDR1 SGHAT, CDR2 FQNNGV. The CDR3 contains 15 residues. V lost 5 bases to trimming and J lost 4 bases; unmatched junction nucleotides: 7. The CDR3, as DNA: TGTGCCAGCAGCCCCAGGGGGCCGGGGTACAATGAGCAGTTCTTC. It specifies CASSPRGPGYNEQFF.

This clone has only one observation. The sample has other DNA sequences that encode this CDR3 too. The rearrangement uses TRBV12-3 or TRBV12-4 and TRBJ2-7, with D hard to call. The CDR3 extends over 12 amino acids. Trimming left V 3 bases short and J 4 bases short, with 7 bases between. CDR3 coding DNA: TGTGCCAGCAGTTTGAGAGGTTACGAGCAGTACTTC. Residues: CASSLRGYEQYF.

The chain recombines TRBV6-5 with TRBJ1-5; D is uncertain. This CDR3 has 13 residues. V gave up 2 bases and J gave up 4 bases, with 6 bases separating them. Germline loops: CDR1 MNHEY, CDR2 SVGAGI. CDR3 DNA: TGTGCCAGCAGTTACCCCGGGAATCAGCCCCAGCATTTT. Amino acids: CASSYPGNQPQHF.

The CDR3 reads CASSLGPTGDTQYF. The CDR3 DNA is TGTGCCAGCAGCTTAGGGCCTACGGGAGATACGCAGTATTTT. The chain employs TRBV7-3 and TRBJ2-3; D remains ambiguous. Trimming took 2 bases from V and 5 from J, leaving 11 bases between them. This CDR3 region has 14 residues. In germline, CDR1 is SGHTA, CDR2 FQGTGA.

This chain connects TRBV19 to TRBJ1-5; no clear D gene. The V end lost 3 bases, the J end lost 5 bases, and 17 bases lay between the germline ends. The CDR3 covers 16 residues. Germline CDR1 and CDR2: LNHDA and SQIVND (reference sequence). The CDR3 region has the DNA TGTGCCAGTAGTATTCAAGCTGGAGACGGTTATCAGCCCCAGCATTTT. It is translated as CASSIQAGDGYQPQHF. Full variable domain (remainder filled in from reference TRBV19 and TRBJ1-5): DGGITQSPKYLFRKEGQNVTLSCEQNLNHDAMYWYRQDPGQGLRLIYYSQIVNDFQKGDIAEGYSVSREKKESFPLTVTSAQKNPTAFYLCASSIQAGDGYQPQHFGDGTRLSIL.

CDR3 sequence: CASSVGPSGRNTEQYF. As DNA, the CDR3 is TGTGCCAGCAGCGTAGGCCCTAGCGGGAGAAATACCGAGCAGTACTTC. This chain uses TRBV9 with TRBJ2-7, with 10 bases aligning to TRBD2. The J segment lost 6 bases and the V segment lost 0 bases, leaving 9 bases of the junction unmatched. The germline gives CDR1 SGDLS, CDR2 YYNGEE. This CDR3 is built from 16 residues.

This chain joins TRBV28 and TRBJ2-5; 9 bases fit TRBD2. This CDR3 is 15 amino acids long. Germline trimming cut 5 bases from V and 4 bases from J; bases unmatched to any gene: 8. Germline loops: CDR1 MDHEN, CDR2 SYDVKM. The DNA of the CDR3 is TGTGCCAGCAGTCGGTTAGCGGGAGAGGGAGAGACCCAGTACTTC. It specifies CASSRLAGEGETQYF.

The rearrangement joins TRBV30 to TRBJ1-6, with D perhaps TRBD1 (5 bases). The germline V gene has CDR1 GTSNPN and CDR2 SVGIG (reference sequence). V lost 5 bases, J lost 4 bases, and 9 bases lay in between. The CDR3 spans 13 residues. The CDR3 DNA follows: TGTGCCTGGCGGGACCGTTATAATTCACCCCTCCACTTT. It codes for CAWRDRYNSPLHF.

The V gene is TRBV28, the J gene TRBJ2-7, with D possibly being TRBD1 or TRBD2 (6 bases each). V gave up 5 bases and J gave up 2 bases, with 10 bases separating them. The CDR3 consists of 13 residues. Germline V gene lookup returns CDR1 MDHEN and CDR2 SYDVKM. The CDR3 sequence is CASSGGTPYEQYF. The CDR3 DNA sequence: TGTGCCAGCAGTGGCGGGACACCCTACGAGCAGTACTTC.

In its sample, this clone was seen once. The chain uses TRBV29-1 and TRBJ1-2; the D gene is possibly TRBD1 (6 bases). From germline, CDR1 is SQVTM and CDR2 ANQGSEA. This CDR3 region has 12 residues. V gave up 5 bases and J gave up 8 bases, with 15 bases separating them. CDR3 loop: CSVQTGAKGYTF. In DNA form, the CDR3 reads TGCAGCGTTCAAACGGGGGCCAAAGGCTACACCTTC.

The V gene is TRBV7-3, the J gene TRBJ2-1; D unclear. Germline V gives CDR1 SGHTA, CDR2 FQGTGA. The CDR3 contains 13 residues. Trimming removed 3 bases at V and 6 bases at J, with 9 bases between. CDR3 bases: TGTGCCAGCAGCTTGCAAGCTAGCAATGAGCAGTTCTTC. Translating it yields CASSLQASNEQFF.

The V gene is TRBV6-2 or TRBV6-3, the J gene TRBJ1-1, with D uncertain. The V end was cut by 2 bases, the J end by 1 base, with 5 bases between. The CDR3 has 13 residues. Germline-derived CDR1 and CDR2 are MNHEY and SVGEGT. CDR3 coding DNA: TGTGCCAGCAGTTACGGCAGGAACACTGAAGCTTTCTTT. This gives the protein CASSYGRNTEAFF.

V and J are TRBV11-1 and TRBJ2-5, with 9 bases aligning to TRBD1. This CDR3 is built from 14 residues. V dropped 5 bases and J dropped 5; count of bases not matched to a gene: 6. In germline, CDR1 is SGHAT, CDR2 FQDESV (reference sequence). The DNA for the CDR3 is TGTGCCAGCAGCACGTACAGGGGGCAGGAGACCCAGTACTTC. Amino acid sequence: CASSTYRGQETQYF. The full variable domain, completed using reference TRBV11-1 and TRBJ2-5, is EAEVAQSPRYKITEKSQAVAFWCDPISGHATLYWYRQILGQGPELLVQFQDESVVDDSQLPKDRFSAERLKGVDSTLKIQPAELGDSAMYLCASSTYRGQETQYFGPGTRLLVL.

The V gene is TRBV6-5, the J gene TRBJ1-2; TRBD1 might be the D (6 bases). The CDR3 spans 16 residues. Looked up from germline, CDR1 is MNHEY and CDR2 is SVGAGI. Trimming stripped 4 bases from V and 0 bases from J, with 15 bases between. The CDR3 loop reads CASSSDRNLANYGYTF. The CDR3 DNA reads TGTGCCAGCAGTTCCGACAGGAACCTAGCTAACTATGGCTACACCTTC.